This T cell receptor (beta chain) is from a study of CD8 T cells in Susac syndrome. Overall study findings and caveats: The study acknowledged a relatively small number of individuals in its TCR sequencing and HLA analysis.

When the RNA was reverse transcribed, random hexamers were used with an input of roughly 0.45 to 1 ug. Across 54 Vbeta and 13 Jbeta, TCR beta CDR3 was amplified with immunoSEQ multiplex PCR. MiXCR, applied by TCRdb to the immunoSEQ multiplex PCR reads, yields one record per CDR3 protein. The sample consists of some 120,000 distinct CDR3 sequences, just under 95% of them appearing once. Germline loops: CDR1 MGHRA, CDR2 YSYEKL. The CDR3 is 17 amino acids. Trimming cost V 0 bases and J 4 bases, with 16 bases left between them. On this clonotype: Its target is not known.

While CD8+ and CD4+ T cells were isolated negatively, TEMRA cells were enriched by FACS. The sample was CD4+ T cells from PBMCs. The V and J genes are TRBV4-1 and TRBJ1-5, with a tentative D call TRBD1 (6 bases). This clonotype was sampled from a human donor in good health. The CDR3 reads CASSQDGWDTSNQPQHF. CDR3 DNA sequence: TGCGCCAGCAGCCAAGATGGATGGGACACATCAAATCAGCCCCAGCATTTT.